Below are 11 T cell receptor beta chains sequenced from a single sample in a study of CD8 T cells in Susac syndrome. Roughly 0.5 to 1 ug RNA was reverse transcribed with random hexamers. MiXCR, applied by TCRdb to the immunoSEQ multiplex PCR reads, yields one record per CDR3 protein. Of 95,000 to 150,000 distinct CDR3 sequences in the sample, over 95% were seen once. The sequenced sample was CD4+ T cells from PBMCs. The receptors shown here come from a human donor with Susac syndrome.

The chain couples TRBV9 to TRBJ2-4, with D hard to call. Germline V gene data show CDR1 as SGDLS and CDR2 as YYNGEE. V was clipped by 0 bases and J by 3 bases, with 13 bases between them. The CDR3 runs to 16 residues. CDR3 bases: TGTGCCAGCAGCGTAGGGAAAGGGTTGGGCAAAAACATTCAGTACTTC. Translation gives CASSVGKGLGKNIQYF.

The chain recombines TRBV20-1 with TRBJ2-1, with 7 nucleotides matching TRBD2. The ends lost 5 bases at V and 7 bases at J; junction bases unmatched: 8. This CDR3 is built from 13 residues. Germline-derived CDR1 and CDR2 are DFQATT and SNEGSKA (reference sequence). CDR3 nucleotides: TGCAGTGCTCCCTCGGGAGGACCAAATGAGCAGTTCTTC. It is translated as CSAPSGGPNEQFF.

This chain links TRBV28 with TRBJ2-7; D perhaps matches TRBD1 (6 bases). Looked up from germline, CDR1 is MDHEN and CDR2 is SYDVKM. CDR3 length: 13 amino acids. The V end lost 5 bases, the J end lost 2 bases, and 10 bases lay between the germline ends. The CDR3 DNA reads TGTGCCAGCAGTGATACAGGGACCTACGAGCAGTACTTC. Protein: CASSDTGTYEQYF. Variable domain in full (rest from reference TRBV28 and TRBJ2-7): DVKVTQSSRYLVKRTGEKVFLECVQDMDHENMFWYRQDPGLGLRLIYFSYDVKMKEKGDIPEGYSVSREKKERFSLILESASTNQTSMYLCASSDTGTYEQYFGPGTRLTVT.

This chain connects TRBV5-1 to TRBJ2-3, with 15 bases matching TRBD2. This CDR3 has 18 amino acids. CDR1 SGHRS and CDR2 YFSETQ come from the germline V gene. Unmatched junction bases numbered 7, after V lost 1 base and J lost 4 bases. CDR3 sequence reads: CASSLTGLAGGRADTQYF. Here the CDR3 DNA reads TGCGCCAGCAGCTTGACAGGACTAGCGGGAGGGCGCGCAGATACGCAGTATTTT.

In its sample, this clonotype was seen once. V usage is TRBV5-1 and J usage is TRBJ2-3; the D gene is possibly TRBD1 (5 bases). Trimming stripped 0 bases from V and 2 bases from J, with 10 bases between. Germline lookup yields CDR1 SGHRS and CDR2 YFSETQ. The CDR3 spans 15 residues. The DNA of the CDR3 is TGCGCCAGCAGCTTGGGCGACAGACTCACAGATACGCAGTATTTT. Translated, it gives CASSLGDRLTDTQYF.

The chain has TRBV5-6 and TRBJ2-5, with 8 bases that match TRBD1. Germline V gene data show CDR1 as SGHDT and CDR2 as YYEEEE. Trimming at V came to 4 bases and at J to 5 bases, leaving 7 bases not matched to a gene. The CDR3 is 14 amino acids. CDR3 bases: TGTGCCAGCAGCGCGGGACAGGCAGGGGAGACCCAGTACTTC. Protein sequence: CASSAGQAGETQYF.

This chain connects TRBV20-1 to TRBJ2-7; a possible D gene is TRBD1 (6 bases). In germline, CDR1 is DFQATT, CDR2 SNEGSKA (reference sequence). The CDR3 has 14 amino acids. Trimming took off 3 bases at V and 2 bases at J, with 14 bases between the two ends. Here the CDR3 reads CSARVGTNPYEQYF. Here the CDR3 DNA reads TGCAGTGCTAGGGTTGGGACAAATCCCTACGAGCAGTACTTC.

This chain links TRBV29-1 with TRBJ1-2; D is uncertain. This CDR3 is built from 15 residues. From germline, CDR1 is SQVTM and CDR2 ANQGSEA. The ends were cut back, 4 bases at V and 0 bases at J, with 15 bases in the middle. The CDR3 nucleotides are TGCAGCGTTGGACACAGACTGGTAACTAACTATGGCTACACCTTC. It encodes CSVGHRLVTNYGYTF.

The V gene is TRBV6-5, the J gene TRBJ2-7; D gene uncertain. This CDR3 region has 13 residues. Germline lookup yields CDR1 MNHEY and CDR2 SVGAGI. Trimming pared 6 bases from V and 3 bases from J, leaving 12 bases between. The CDR3 DNA is TGTGCCAGCAGGCAGGAGAGTTACTACGAGCAGTACTTC. This encodes CASRQESYYEQYF.

The rearrangement links TRBV23-1 to TRBJ1-5, with TRBD1 as a possible D gene (6 bases). TRBV23-1 carries the ORF label, with uncertain function. Trimming took off 2 bases at V and 7 bases at J, with 15 bases between the two ends. The CDR3 spans 15 residues. The CDR3 loop is CASSQPPGVKQPQHF. Written as DNA, the CDR3 is TGCGCCAGCAGTCAACCCCCAGGGGTAAAGCAGCCCCAGCATTTT.

V gene TRBV29-1 combines with J gene TRBJ2-2, with a weak D call TRBD1 (6 bases). CDR3 length equals 15 residues. V lost 8 bases and J lost 1, with 17 bases in between. Looked up from germline, CDR1 is SQVTM and CDR2 is ANQGSEA. CDR3 in DNA: TGCAGCACTGACGGAGGACAGATGAACACCGGGGAGCTGTTTTTT. Its protein is CSTDGGQMNTGELFF.